This entry lists 9 T cell receptor beta chains sequenced from one sample in a study of blood T cell repertoires in COVID-19. The protocol was immunoSEQ multiplex PCR, while the TCRdb copy is restricted to in-frame clones and leaves out a portion. The table has roughly 250,000 clones, about 89% seen once; the top ten hold 1.5% to 2%. Sequencing was performed on PBMCs or T cells enriched from blood (not recorded which). These receptors originate from a woman younger than 30 who had recovered from COVID-19.

This rearrangement joins TRBV6-1 to TRBJ2-5; D perhaps matches TRBD1 (5 bases). Looked up from germline, CDR1 is MNHNS and CDR2 is SASEGT. Trimming took 4 bases from V and 7 from J, leaving 13 bases between them. The CDR3 totals 13 residues. The CDR3 bases are TGTGCCAGCAGTGGAGCTGGGGCAAGGACCCAGTACTTC. Its protein is CASSGAGARTQYF.

This clone was detected once. The chain has TRBV5-4 and TRBJ1-1; 8 positions agree with TRBD1. This CDR3 is built from 15 residues. Germline CDR1 is SGHNT and CDR2 is YYREEE (reference sequence). The ends lost 4 bases at V and 1 base at J; junction bases unmatched: 6. The chain's CDR3 is CASSERQGANTEAFF. In nucleotides, the CDR3 is TGTGCCAGCAGCGAAAGGCAGGGGGCGAACACTGAAGCTTTCTTT.

The CDR3 bases are TGTGCCGGCTCAAAAACTCTAGGCTCCTACGAGCAGTACTTC. It encodes CAGSKTLGSYEQYF. V usage is TRBV28 and J usage is TRBJ2-7; D unresolved. Germline assignment: CDR1 MDHEN and CDR2 SYDVKM. The CDR3 has 14 residues. Trimming shortened V by 11 bases and J by 0 bases, and 17 bases separated the two germline ends.

The rearrangement links TRBV19 to TRBJ1-4; D remains unclear. The germline V gene encodes CDR1 LNHDA and CDR2 SQIVND (reference sequence). With 1 base removed from V and 5 bases from J, the gap between germline ends came to 8 bases. The length of the CDR3 is 14 residues. The CDR3 bases are TGTGCCAGTAGTATAGGGAGTTCCAATGAAAAACTGTTTTTT. This gives the protein CASSIGSSNEKLFF.

This chain connects TRBV28 to TRBJ1-1; D possibly corresponds to TRBD1 (5 bases). Trimming cost V 3 bases and J 6 bases, with 17 bases left between them. The germline CDR1 and CDR2 sequences are MDHEN and SYDVKM. This CDR3 has 15 amino acids. CDR3 nucleotides: TGTGCCAGCAGTTTGCAGGGCGAGGAGATTCCTGAAGCTTTCTTT. It encodes CASSLQGEEIPEAFF.

V gene TRBV5-1 combines with J gene TRBJ2-7, with a weak D call TRBD1 (5 bases). CDR1 and CDR2 (germline): SGHRS, YFSETQ. Between the trimmed V and J ends, which lost 4 bases and 2 bases, there was a span of 10 bases. The CDR3 sequence is 13 residues long. Here the CDR3 DNA reads TGCGCCAGCAGCCCCAGGACAACCTACGAGCAGTACTTC. This sequence encodes CASSPRTTYEQYF. The full variable domain, rest sourced from reference TRBV5-1 and TRBJ2-7, is KAGVTQTPRYLIKTRGQQVTLSCSPISGHRSVSWYQQTPGQGLQFLFEYFSETQRNKGNFPGRFSGRQFSNSRSEMNVSTLELGDSALYLCASSPRTTYEQYFGPGTRLTVT.

The J gene is TRBJ1-1, the V gene TRBV28; 7 bases agree with TRBD1. Per germline, CDR1 MDHEN and CDR2 SYDVKM. V gave up 5 bases and J gave up 6 bases; unmatched junction bases: 6. This CDR3 has 13 amino acids. The CDR3 DNA is TGTGCCAGCAGTGGGACAGCAAAACCTGAAGCTTTCTTT. This encodes CASSGTAKPEAFF.

V usage is TRBV7-9 and J usage is TRBJ1-4; D is unresolved. Looked up from germline, CDR1 is SEHNR and CDR2 is FQNEAQ (reference sequence). V lost 1 base, J lost 7 bases, and 13 bases lay in between. The CDR3 is 15 residues long. This chain's CDR3 is CASSLGRVGSEKLFF. DNA for the CDR3: TGTGCCAGCAGCTTAGGGAGGGTCGGGAGTGAAAAACTGTTTTTT.

V and J are TRBV11-2 and TRBJ1-1; the match to TRBD1 covers 8 bases. The junction had 5 bases not matched to a gene; V was cut back by 5 bases and J by 0 bases. CDR3 length: 15 amino acids. The germline gives CDR1 SGHAT, CDR2 FQNNGV. CDR3 sequence: CASSIQTGVNTEAFF. Here the CDR3 DNA reads TGTGCCAGCAGCATTCAGACAGGGGTGAACACTGAAGCTTTCTTT.